A single sample gave rise to the 27 T cell receptor beta chains below, sequenced in a study of blood T cell repertoires in COVID-19. Sequenced by immunoSEQ multiplex PCR; TCRdb stores in-frame clones only, minus some. The sample gives roughly 310,000 clones, almost 90% of which show up once; less than 3.5% is in the top ten. The sample taken for sequencing was peripheral blood. The origin of the receptors is a woman aged 25 to 45 with COVID-19, enrolled during active disease.

CDR3 in amino acids: CATSDLEPRRDRVLDYGYTF. For the CDR3, the DNA is TGTGCCACCAGTGATCTAGAGCCTCGACGGGACAGGGTATTGGACTATGGCTACACCTTC. V usage is TRBV24-1 and J usage is TRBJ1-2; TRBD1 agrees at 9 bases. CDR3 size: 20 residues. The V and J ends lost 3 bases and 3 bases, in that order; junction bases with no gene match: 19. In germline, CDR1 is KGHDR, CDR2 SFDVKD.

The chain joins TRBV10-2 to TRBJ2-5; the D is unclear. The CDR3 extends over 13 amino acids. Germline lookup yields CDR1 WSHSY and CDR2 SAAADI. V shed 1 base and J shed 4 bases, with 7 bases lying between them. Here the CDR3 reads CASSELSTETQYF. DNA for the CDR3: TGCGCCAGCAGTGAGTTGTCTACAGAGACCCAGTACTTC.

This chain links TRBV5-1 with TRBJ2-7; tentatively, D is TRBD2 (5 bases). Trimming shortened V by 0 bases and J by 0 bases, and 10 bases separated the two germline ends. This CDR3 has 15 amino acids. Germline V CDR1 and CDR2: SGHRS, YFSETQ. The CDR3, as DNA: TGCGCCAGCAGCTTGGGGCGGGTAAGCTCCTACGAGCAGTACTTC. It yields the protein CASSLGRVSSYEQYF.

The chain couples TRBV30 to TRBJ2-5; D may be TRBD1 (6 bases). V was clipped by 2 bases and J by 4 bases, with 14 bases between them. CDR1 and CDR2 from the germline V gene are GTSNPN and SVGIG (reference sequence). The CDR3 sequence is 14 residues long. The CDR3 here is CAWSSGSGAETQYF. For the CDR3, the DNA is TGTGCCTGGAGTTCTGGTTCAGGGGCAGAGACCCAGTACTTC.

The chain carries TRBV6-1 and TRBJ1-3, with 7 bases aligning to TRBD1. The germline V gene encodes CDR1 MNHNS and CDR2 SASEGT. This CDR3 has 16 residues. The ends lost 2 bases at V and 0 bases at J; junction bases unmatched: 4. The CDR3 loop reads CASSENRGSSGNTIYF. DNA of the CDR3: TGTGCCAGCAGTGAAAACAGGGGAAGCTCTGGAAACACCATATATTTT.

The chain uses TRBV5-6 and TRBJ1-1; 10 bases line up with TRBD1. This CDR3 is 16 amino acids long. With 3 bases clipped from V and 3 bases from J, the junction kept 8 bases outside the gene matches. Germline CDR1 reads SGHDT; CDR2 reads YYEEEE. This CDR3 reads CASSSTGGAEDTEAFF. CDR3 nucleotide sequence: TGTGCCAGCAGCTCGACAGGGGGCGCGGAGGACACTGAAGCTTTCTTT.

The rearrangement joins TRBV19 to TRBJ2-4; 7 bases match TRBD1. Losses at the gene ends were 3 bases for V and 0 bases for J; bases not matched to a gene: 8. The CDR3 runs 17 residues. The germline V gene has CDR1 LNHDA and CDR2 SQIVND (reference sequence). CDR3 in amino acids: CASSIRTGQIAKNIQYF. CDR3 bases: TGTGCCAGTAGTATTCGAACGGGACAGATAGCCAAAAACATTCAGTACTTC.

The V and J genes are TRBV12-5 and TRBJ2-7; 8 nucleotides align to TRBD1. V trimming: 0 bases; J trimming: 2 bases; junction bases outside the gene matches: 9. Germline V gene sequence: CDR1 LGHNT, CDR2 FRNRAP. This CDR3 has 17 amino acids. The CDR3 coding sequence is TGTGCTAGTGGTTTGGTACGAGGGGACAGGAGTACCTACGAGCAGTACTTC. This sequence encodes CASGLVRGDRSTYEQYF. Full variable domain (rest looked up from reference TRBV12-5 and TRBJ2-7): DARVTQTPRHKVTEMGQEVTMRCQPILGHNTVFWYRQTMMQGLELLAYFRNRAPLDDSGMPKDRFSAEMPDATLATLKIQPSEPRDSAVYFCASGLVRGDRSTYEQYFGPGTRLTVT.

J is TRBJ1-4 and V is TRBV6-5; the match to TRBD1 covers 10 bases. CDR1 MNHEY and CDR2 SVGAGI come from the germline V gene. The length of the CDR3 is 15 residues. After removal of 6 bases from V and 6 bases from J, the junction contained 7 bases not matched to a gene. CDR3 in amino acids: CASRTGGRSDEKLFF. The CDR3 nucleotides read TGTGCCAGCAGGACAGGGGGCAGGTCGGATGAAAAACTGTTTTTT.

This chain links TRBV19 with TRBJ1-2; 7 bases match TRBD1. V gave up 9 bases and J gave up 1 base; unmatched junction bases: 11. Germline assignment: CDR1 LNHDA and CDR2 SQIVND (reference sequence). CDR3 length: 15 residues. The CDR3 region has the DNA TGTGCCAGCCAACCAACGCAGGGGGTTAACTATGGCTACACCTTC. Protein product: CASQPTQGVNYGYTF.

The J gene is TRBJ2-7, the V gene TRBV7-8; TRBD2 aligns across 12 bases. Germline CDR1 SGHVS, CDR2 FQNEAQ. The CDR3 runs 16 residues. V was clipped by 4 bases and J by 0 bases; unmatched bases: 4. The CDR3 is CASSSRTSGASYEQYF. The CDR3 region has the DNA TGTGCCAGCAGCTCCCGGACTAGCGGGGCCTCCTACGAGCAGTACTTC.

This chain uses TRBV2 with TRBJ2-5; weak D call: TRBD2 (8 bases). The germline V gene has CDR1 SNHLY and CDR2 FYNNEI. The CDR3 runs to 19 residues. Trimming removed 1 base at V and 1 base at J, with 22 bases between. The CDR3 sequence is CASSEGSGTASGFQETQYF. The CDR3 nucleotides are TGTGCCAGCAGTGAAGGTTCCGGGACAGCTAGCGGGTTCCAAGAGACCCAGTACTTC.

The genes are TRBV5-1 and TRBJ1-4; TRBD1 might be the D (6 bases). This CDR3 is 14 amino acids long. Germline CDR1 is SGHRS and CDR2 is YFSETQ. Trimming removed 4 bases at V and 3 bases at J, with 10 bases between. CDR3 DNA: TGCGCCAGCAGCGCACAGGGACCTAATGAAAAACTGTTTTTT. Its protein is CASSAQGPNEKLFF.

The J gene is TRBJ1-5, the V gene TRBV19; D call uncertain. This CDR3 is 17 amino acids long. Trimming removed 1 base at V and 0 bases at J, with 13 bases between. Per the germline V gene, CDR1 is LNHDA and CDR2 is SQIVND (reference sequence). This chain's CDR3 is CASSIVRGPVSNQPQHF. The CDR3 DNA is TGTGCCAGTAGTATAGTCCGAGGGCCGGTTAGCAATCAGCCCCAGCATTTT.

The chain employs TRBV7-9 and TRBJ1-6; D might be TRBD1 (5 bases). The V and J ends lost 5 bases and 7 bases respectively, with 12 bases between them. Germline V CDR1 and CDR2: SEHNR, FQNEAQ (reference sequence). The CDR3 consists of 14 residues. Written as DNA, the CDR3 is TGTGCCAGCAGCCGAGGAGGGGACAATTCACCCCTCCACTTT. This sequence encodes CASSRGGDNSPLHF.

The V call is TRBV6-5, the J call TRBJ1-1, with 7 bases aligning to TRBD1. The germline gives CDR1 MNHEY, CDR2 SVGAGI. V trimming: 6 bases; J trimming: 5 bases; junction bases outside the gene matches: 9. CDR3 size: 14 residues. The CDR3 nucleotides are TGTGCCAGCAGGGTAACAGGGGTTAGAACTGAAGCTTTCTTT. It codes for CASRVTGVRTEAFF.

The gene calls are TRBV19 and TRBJ2-1, with TRBD2 identical over 8 bases. The trim removed 10 bases at V and 6 bases at J, leaving 11 bases unmatched. Germline lookup yields CDR1 LNHDA and CDR2 SQIVND (reference sequence). The CDR3 runs to 14 residues. CDR3: CATRGLGRLNEQFF. The CDR3 nucleotides read TGTGCCACCCGGGGACTAGGAAGGCTCAATGAGCAGTTCTTC.

V is TRBV9 and J is TRBJ2-7, with 7 bases lining up with TRBD2. The V gene's germline CDR1 is SGDLS and CDR2 YYNGEE. The CDR3 consists of 16 residues. V was pared by 0 bases and J by 0 bases, with 6 bases of the junction left unmatched. DNA for the CDR3: TGTGCCAGCAGCGTAGATCCTAGCGGAACCTCCTACGAGCAGTACTTC. This sequence encodes CASSVDPSGTSYEQYF.

The chain couples TRBV6-6 to TRBJ1-3; D might be TRBD1 (5 bases). Trimming left V 2 bases short and J 7 bases short, with 18 bases between. The germline V gene has CDR1 MNHNY and CDR2 SVGAGI (reference sequence). The CDR3 loop spans 16 amino acids. Here the CDR3 reads CASSYTEEFSGNTIYF. The CDR3 DNA reads TGTGCCAGCAGTTACACCGAGGAGTTCTCAGGGAACACCATATATTTT.

The chain joins TRBV7-2 to TRBJ1-2; D is perhaps TRBD1 (5 bases). There are 15 residues in the CDR3. Per germline, CDR1 SGHTA and CDR2 FQGNSA. Trimming took off 4 bases at V and 3 bases at J, with 15 bases between the two ends. CDR3 sequence: CASSWWSGQDYGYTF. The CDR3 DNA reads TGTGCCAGCAGCTGGTGGTCAGGGCAAGACTATGGCTACACCTTC.

Written as DNA, the CDR3 is TGTGCCAGCAGTTTAGAAAGCGGGAGCTCTTACAATGAGCAGTTCTTC. It encodes CASSLESGSSYNEQFF. J is TRBJ2-1 and V is TRBV27; the match to TRBD2 covers 8 bases. J gave up 4 bases and V 2 bases, and 7 bases lay outside the gene matches. Germline assignment: CDR1 MNHEY and CDR2 SMNVEV (reference sequence). This CDR3 has 16 amino acids.

This clone appeared a single time. The rearrangement links TRBV7-9 to TRBJ2-4, with 7 bases that match TRBD1. CDR1 is SEHNR, CDR2 FQNEAQ, per germline (reference sequence). The CDR3 is 16 residues long. V lost 6 bases to trimming and J lost 0 bases; unmatched junction nucleotides: 8. CDR3 in amino acids: CASSDRGRGAKNIQYF. The CDR3 DNA reads TGTGCCAGCAGTGATAGGGGGCGAGGAGCCAAAAACATTCAGTACTTC.

This clone was recorded once. This rearrangement joins TRBV20-1 to TRBJ2-7; 9 bases are shared with TRBD1. Unmatched junction bases numbered 3, after V lost 3 bases and J lost 3 bases. Germline V gene sequence: CDR1 DFQATT, CDR2 SNEGSKA (reference sequence). The CDR3 is 13 residues long. CDR3 protein: CSASPGQGYEQYF. For the CDR3, the DNA is TGCAGTGCTAGTCCGGGACAGGGCTACGAGCAGTACTTC.

V usage is TRBV25-1 and J usage is TRBJ2-3; D is ambiguous. The CDR3 has 13 residues. Germline V CDR1 and CDR2: MGHDK, SYGVNS. With 7 bases removed from V and 2 bases from J, the gap between germline ends came to 10 bases. The CDR3 region is CASTRAHTDTQYF. CDR3 DNA: TGTGCCAGCACCCGAGCTCACACAGATACGCAGTATTTT.

This clone is a singleton in its sample. The genes are TRBV23-1 and TRBJ1-2; no clear D. TRBV23-1 is designated an ORF whose function remains uncertain. The V end was cut by 4 bases, the J end by 4 bases, with 10 bases between. The CDR3 covers 13 residues. The DNA for the CDR3 is TGCGCCAGCAGTCCGAGGGCGGCCTATGGCTACACCTTC. This gives the protein CASSPRAAYGYTF.

The genes are TRBV7-9 and TRBJ1-3; no firm D call. The germline V gene has CDR1 SEHNR and CDR2 FQNEAQ (reference sequence). With 1 base removed from V and 0 bases from J, the gap between germline ends came to 19 bases. The CDR3 contains 19 residues. CDR3 residues: CASSLDSSVFFGSGNTIYF. The CDR3 DNA reads TGTGCCAGCAGCTTAGATTCCAGCGTCTTCTTTGGCTCTGGAAACACCATATATTTT.

The chain links TRBV10-1 to TRBJ2-7, with D perhaps matching TRBD2 (5 bases). The CDR3 has 15 amino acids. V was shortened by 3 bases and J by 5 bases, with 17 bases between the two germline ends. Germline V gene lookup returns CDR1 WNHNN and CDR2 SYGVQD (reference sequence). CDR3 DNA: TGCGCCAGCAGTGATGGCGGAGCCGTGAGGGACGAGCAGTACTTC. This sequence encodes CASSDGGAVRDEQYF.